Listed here are 2 T cell receptor beta chains from one sample, sequenced in a study of human versus mouse CDR3 diversity and MHC coevolution listed by TCRdb under 2017. Preparation of the library involved the immunoSEQ multiplex PCR assay. The immuneACCESS repertoire file appears here via TCRdb, limited to in-frame rearrangements. These files lack a portion of the clones; in checked studies, under half of the deficit traces to unresolved V genes, and the cause of the others is not known. For this sample there are 80,000 or so clones; around 93% appear just once. In total, the top ten clones hold approximately 1.4% of the sample. Sequencing was done on a sample of naive CD4+ T cells from blood. Interpreted using the paper, the cell subset or site label stands for: CD45RO-negative CD62L-positive naive CD4 T cells. These receptors originate from a person aged 30 to 70 in good health.

This chain uses TRBV19 with TRBJ2-7, with D tentatively TRBD2 (7 bases). Germline V gives CDR1 LNHDA, CDR2 SQIVND (reference sequence). Trimming pared 1 base from V and 4 bases from J, leaving 20 bases between. The CDR3 covers 17 residues. The CDR3: CASSIAATLAGAYEQYF. CDR3 nucleotides: TGTGCCAGTAGTATAGCCGCCACCCTGGCGGGGGCATACGAGCAGTACTTC.

The chain couples TRBV7-3 to TRBJ1-1, with D uncertain. V gave up 4 bases and J gave up 3 bases, with 9 bases separating them. The germline gives CDR1 SGHTA, CDR2 FQGTGA. The CDR3 has 13 amino acids. The CDR3 spells CASSSLPDTEAFF. The CDR3 nucleotides read TGTGCCAGCAGCTCCCTCCCGGACACTGAAGCTTTCTTT.